The present T cell receptor beta chain was sequenced within a study of blood T cell repertoires in COVID-19. The overall study: The United States, Italy and Spain were the sources of the acute and convalescent COVID-19 samples. PBMCs, B-cell-depleted T cells, or T cells provided the cDNA or gDNA that made up the material.

In the original analysis: By means of reference gene primer amplification, nucleated cell counts were estimated. Only in-frame clones appear in the TCRdb table, and some are missing; sequencing was by immunoSEQ multiplex PCR. D and trimming were read from the DNA, whereas the V and J calls and clone size are those reported in that table. The sample shows about 270,000 clones, 80% to 90% of them seen only once. In germline, CDR1 is SQVTM, CDR2 ANQGSEA. The V gene end was trimmed by 0 bases and the J gene end by 0 bases; junction bases not matched to a gene: 4. CDR3 size: 15 residues. The material sequenced was peripheral blood. This clonotype originated in a woman aged 45-59 years with acute or convalescent COVID-19. V gene TRBV29-1 combines with J gene TRBJ1-1; 7 bases are shared with TRBD1. The DNA for the CDR3 is TGCAGCGTTGAAGAGCCAGGGGGTATGAACACTGAAGCTTTCTTT. Protein: CSVEEPGGMNTEAFF. The variable domain in full, completed from reference TRBV29-1 and TRBJ1-1, reads SAVISQKPSRDICQRGTSLTIQCQVDSQVTMMFWYRQQPGQSLTLIATANQGSEATYESGFVIDKFPISRPNLTFSTLTVSNMSPEDSSIYLCSVEEPGGMNTEAFFGQGTRLTVV.